This T cell receptor (beta chain) was retrieved from a study of cytomegalovirus exposure and HLA in healthy donors. About the study: Unique TCRs from HLA-typed donors, around 93 million of them, were held in an early data release.

This clone was found once. What it binds is not known. Its ends do not fully match the called genes, so a read error is possible. Vbeta (60) and Jbeta (13) primers were used in the PCR. Under the authors' procedure: Later, 65 million to 90 million unique TCR beta chains were counted in an analysis, and roughly 10 million of them were shared. Data came from immunoSEQ multiplex PCR; TCRdb stores just in-frame clones and leaves some out. Clone size and the V and J calls come from that table; the DNA yielded D and trimming. Of about 190,000 clones in the sample, about 70% are singletons; the top ten hold 1.5% to 2%. Germline V CDR1 and CDR2: SEHNR, FQNEAQ (reference sequence). The CDR3 is 14 amino acids. Study-level points and caveats: Reportedly, a later analysis found an Asian-associated ancestry cluster had fewer N-insertions than the roughly 700-donor mean. The study listed about 150 cytomegalovirus-associated TCR beta chains.

Sequencing used PBMCs. The receptor was derived from a woman aged 25 to 39 in good health and CMV-seronegative. The chain carries TRBV7-9 and TRBJ2-7, with 8 bases identical to TRBD2. The CDR3: CSSSSLAGNGEQYF. The CDR3 DNA sequence: TGTTCCAGCAGCTCTTTAGCGGGAAACGGAGAGCAGTACTTC.